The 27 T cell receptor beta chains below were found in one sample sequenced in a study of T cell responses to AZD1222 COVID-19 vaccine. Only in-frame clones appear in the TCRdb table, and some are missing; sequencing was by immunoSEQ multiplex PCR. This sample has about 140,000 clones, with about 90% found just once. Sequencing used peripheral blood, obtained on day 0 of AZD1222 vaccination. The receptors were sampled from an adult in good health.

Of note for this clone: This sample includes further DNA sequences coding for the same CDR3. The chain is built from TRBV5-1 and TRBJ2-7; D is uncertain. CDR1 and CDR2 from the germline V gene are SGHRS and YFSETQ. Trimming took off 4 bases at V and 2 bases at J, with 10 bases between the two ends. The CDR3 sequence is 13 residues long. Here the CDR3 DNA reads TGCGCCAGCAGCCTTGGACGGACCTACGAGCAGTACTTC. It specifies CASSLGRTYEQYF.

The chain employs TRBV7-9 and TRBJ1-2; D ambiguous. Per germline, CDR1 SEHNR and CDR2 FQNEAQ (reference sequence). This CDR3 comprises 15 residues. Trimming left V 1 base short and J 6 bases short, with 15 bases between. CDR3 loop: CASSLGLEGSDGYTF. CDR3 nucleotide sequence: TGTGCCAGCAGCTTAGGCCTTGAGGGATCTGATGGCTACACCTTC.

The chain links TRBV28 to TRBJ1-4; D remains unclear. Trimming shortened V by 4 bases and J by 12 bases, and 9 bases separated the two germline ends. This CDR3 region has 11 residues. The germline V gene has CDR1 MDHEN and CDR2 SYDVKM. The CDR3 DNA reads TGTGCCAGCAGTTCCCATACGGAACTGTTTTTT. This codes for CASSSHTELFF.

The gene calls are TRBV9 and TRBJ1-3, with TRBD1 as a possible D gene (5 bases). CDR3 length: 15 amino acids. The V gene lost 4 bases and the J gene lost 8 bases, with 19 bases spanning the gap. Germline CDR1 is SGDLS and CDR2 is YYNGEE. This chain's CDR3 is CASSPGGGGSHTIYF. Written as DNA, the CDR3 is TGTGCCAGCAGCCCCGGGGGGGGAGGGAGTCACACCATATATTTT.

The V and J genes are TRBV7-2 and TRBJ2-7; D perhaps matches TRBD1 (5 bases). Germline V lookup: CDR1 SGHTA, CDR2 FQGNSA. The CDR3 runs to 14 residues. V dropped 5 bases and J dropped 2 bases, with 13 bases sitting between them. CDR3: CASSQTVDAYEQYF. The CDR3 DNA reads TGTGCCAGCAGCCAGACAGTAGATGCCTACGAGCAGTACTTC.

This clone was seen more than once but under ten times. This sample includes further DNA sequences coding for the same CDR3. The CDR3 here is CASSLSGVETQYF. For the CDR3, the DNA is TGTGCCAGCAGTTTAAGTGGCGTGGAGACCCAGTACTTC. The chain has TRBV12-3 or TRBV12-4 and TRBJ2-5, with D hard to call. V was cut by 2 bases and J by 5 bases, with 9 bases left in between. The CDR3 runs to 13 residues.

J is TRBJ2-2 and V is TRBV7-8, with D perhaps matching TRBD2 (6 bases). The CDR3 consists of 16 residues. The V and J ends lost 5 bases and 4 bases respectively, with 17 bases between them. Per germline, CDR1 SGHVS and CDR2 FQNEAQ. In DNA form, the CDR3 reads TGTGCCAGCAGCCGAGGTGGGGGAGGTGGCACCGGGGAGCTGTTTTTT. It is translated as CASSRGGGGGTGELFF.

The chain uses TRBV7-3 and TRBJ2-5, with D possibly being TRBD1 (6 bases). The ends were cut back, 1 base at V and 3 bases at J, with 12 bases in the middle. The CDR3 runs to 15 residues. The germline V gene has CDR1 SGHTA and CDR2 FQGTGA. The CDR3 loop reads CASSLRGLRKETQYF. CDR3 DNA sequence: TGTGCCAGCAGCTTAAGGGGGCTCAGGAAAGAGACCCAGTACTTC.

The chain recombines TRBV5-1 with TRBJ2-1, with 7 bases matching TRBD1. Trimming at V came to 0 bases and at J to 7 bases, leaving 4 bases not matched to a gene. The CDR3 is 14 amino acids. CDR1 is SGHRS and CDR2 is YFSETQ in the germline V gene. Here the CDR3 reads CASSLEQGWNEQFF. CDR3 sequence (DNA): TGCGCCAGCAGCTTGGAACAGGGGTGGAATGAGCAGTTCTTC.

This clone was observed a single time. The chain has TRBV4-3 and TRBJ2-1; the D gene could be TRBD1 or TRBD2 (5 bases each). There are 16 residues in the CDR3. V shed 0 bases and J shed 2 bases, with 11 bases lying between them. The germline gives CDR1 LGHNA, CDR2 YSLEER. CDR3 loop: CASSQEGPGTYNEQFF. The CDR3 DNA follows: TGCGCCAGCAGCCAAGAGGGACCGGGAACCTACAATGAGCAGTTCTTC.

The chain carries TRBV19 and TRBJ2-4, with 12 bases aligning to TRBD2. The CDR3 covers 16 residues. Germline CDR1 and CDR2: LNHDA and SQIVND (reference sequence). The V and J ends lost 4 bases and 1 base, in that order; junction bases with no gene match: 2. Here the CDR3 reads CASSSLAGGAKNIQYF. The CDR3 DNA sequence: TGTGCCAGTAGTAGCCTAGCGGGAGGGGCCAAAAACATTCAGTACTTC.

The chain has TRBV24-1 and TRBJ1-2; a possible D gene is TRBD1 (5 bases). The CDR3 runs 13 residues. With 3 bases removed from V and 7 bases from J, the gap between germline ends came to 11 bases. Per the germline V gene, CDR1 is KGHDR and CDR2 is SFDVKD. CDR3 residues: CATSDTWDRGYTF. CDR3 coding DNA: TGTGCCACCAGTGATACCTGGGACCGTGGCTACACCTTC.

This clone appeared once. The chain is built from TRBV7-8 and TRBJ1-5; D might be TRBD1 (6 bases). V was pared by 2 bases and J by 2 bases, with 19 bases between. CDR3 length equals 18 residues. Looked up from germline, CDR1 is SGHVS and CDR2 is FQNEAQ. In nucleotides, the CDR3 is TGTGCCAGCAGCTTATGGCCCAGGGGCGAGGATCGCAATCAGCCCCAGCATTTT. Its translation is CASSLWPRGEDRNQPQHF.

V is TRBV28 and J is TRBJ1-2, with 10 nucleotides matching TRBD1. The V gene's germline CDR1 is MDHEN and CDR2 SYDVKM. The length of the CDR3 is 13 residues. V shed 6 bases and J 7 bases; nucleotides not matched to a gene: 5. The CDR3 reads CASSEGQGFGYTF. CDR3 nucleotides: TGTGCCAGCAGCGAGGGACAGGGGTTTGGCTACACCTTC.

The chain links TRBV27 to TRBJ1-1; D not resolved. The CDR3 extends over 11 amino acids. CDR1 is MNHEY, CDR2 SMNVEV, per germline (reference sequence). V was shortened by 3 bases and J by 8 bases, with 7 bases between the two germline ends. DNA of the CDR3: TGTGCCAGCAGTTTGGGCCCCGAAGCTTTCTTT. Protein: CASSLGPEAFF.

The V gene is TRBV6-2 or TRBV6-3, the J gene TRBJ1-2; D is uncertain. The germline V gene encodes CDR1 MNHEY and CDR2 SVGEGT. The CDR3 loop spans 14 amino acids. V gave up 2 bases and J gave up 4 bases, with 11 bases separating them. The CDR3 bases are TGTGCCAGCAGTTACGATTCAGTCTTCTATGGCTACACCTTC. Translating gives CASSYDSVFYGYTF.

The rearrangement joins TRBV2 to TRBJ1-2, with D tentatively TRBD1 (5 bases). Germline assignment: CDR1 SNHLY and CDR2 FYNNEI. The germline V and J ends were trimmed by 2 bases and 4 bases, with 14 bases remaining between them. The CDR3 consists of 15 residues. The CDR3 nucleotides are TGTGCCAGCAGTGAAACGGGACGGAGTATCTATGGCTACACCTTC. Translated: CASSETGRSIYGYTF.

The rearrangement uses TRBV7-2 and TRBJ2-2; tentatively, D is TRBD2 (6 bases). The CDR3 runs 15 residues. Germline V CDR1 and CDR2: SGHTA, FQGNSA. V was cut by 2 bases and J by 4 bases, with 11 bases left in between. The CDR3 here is CASSLSRGITGELFF. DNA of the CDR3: TGTGCCAGCAGCTTAAGCCGGGGGATCACCGGGGAGCTGTTTTTT.

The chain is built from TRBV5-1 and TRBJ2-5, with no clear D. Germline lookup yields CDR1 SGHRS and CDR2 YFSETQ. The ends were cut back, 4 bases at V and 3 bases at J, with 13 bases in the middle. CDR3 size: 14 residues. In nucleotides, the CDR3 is TGCGCCAGCAGCGTTGGGCGTTCCGAAGAGACCCAGTACTTC. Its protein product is CASSVGRSEETQYF.

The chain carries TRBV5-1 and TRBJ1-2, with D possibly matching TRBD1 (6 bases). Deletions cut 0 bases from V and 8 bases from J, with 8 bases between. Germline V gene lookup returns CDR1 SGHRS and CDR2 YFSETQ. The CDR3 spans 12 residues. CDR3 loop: CASSLGTAGYTF. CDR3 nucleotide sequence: TGCGCCAGCAGCTTGGGGACAGCGGGCTACACCTTC.

The CDR3 DNA reads TGTGCCTGGACCGGGGGGAGACAAGAGACCCAGTACTTC. Translating gives CAWTGGRQETQYF. The J gene is TRBJ2-5, the V gene TRBV30, with 7 bases identical to TRBD2. The germline gives CDR1 GTSNPN, CDR2 SVGIG (reference sequence). Trimming at V came to 4 bases and at J to 2 bases, leaving 4 bases not matched to a gene. The CDR3 is 13 residues long.

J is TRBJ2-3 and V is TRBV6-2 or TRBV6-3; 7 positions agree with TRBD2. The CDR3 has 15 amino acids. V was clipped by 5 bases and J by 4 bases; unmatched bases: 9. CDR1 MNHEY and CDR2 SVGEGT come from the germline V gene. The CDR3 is CASSRGRGGADTQYF. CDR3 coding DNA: TGTGCCAGCAGTCGGGGGAGGGGCGGGGCAGATACGCAGTATTTT.

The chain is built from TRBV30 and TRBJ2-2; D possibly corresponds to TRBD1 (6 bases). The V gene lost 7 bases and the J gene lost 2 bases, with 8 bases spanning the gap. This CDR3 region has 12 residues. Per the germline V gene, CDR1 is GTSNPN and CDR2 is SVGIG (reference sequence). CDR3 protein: CASDSNTGELFF. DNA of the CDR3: TGTGCCTCGGACAGTAACACCGGGGAGCTGTTTTTT.

The CDR3 spells CASRDGGYEQYF. CDR3 sequence (DNA): TGTGCCAGCAGGGACGGGGGCTACGAGCAGTACTTC. The rearrangement joins TRBV6-5 to TRBJ2-7; tentatively, D is TRBD2 (6 bases). CDR3 length equals 12 residues. V gave up 6 bases and J gave up 3 bases, with 9 bases separating them. Germline V gene data show CDR1 as MNHEY and CDR2 as SVGAGI.

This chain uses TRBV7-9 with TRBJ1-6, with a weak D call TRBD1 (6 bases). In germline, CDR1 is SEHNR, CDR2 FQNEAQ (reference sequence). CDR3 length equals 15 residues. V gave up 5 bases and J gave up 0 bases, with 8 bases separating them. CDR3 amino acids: CASSTGSSYNSPLHF. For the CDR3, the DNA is TGTGCCAGCAGCACAGGGAGCTCCTATAATTCACCCCTCCACTTT.

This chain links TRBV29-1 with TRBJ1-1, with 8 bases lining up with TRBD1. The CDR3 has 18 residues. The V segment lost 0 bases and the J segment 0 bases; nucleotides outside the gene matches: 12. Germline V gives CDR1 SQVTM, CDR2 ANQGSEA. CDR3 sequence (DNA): TGCAGCGTTGAAGATTTTACAGGGGGGAATCTCATGAACACTGAAGCTTTCTTT. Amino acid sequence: CSVEDFTGGNLMNTEAFF.

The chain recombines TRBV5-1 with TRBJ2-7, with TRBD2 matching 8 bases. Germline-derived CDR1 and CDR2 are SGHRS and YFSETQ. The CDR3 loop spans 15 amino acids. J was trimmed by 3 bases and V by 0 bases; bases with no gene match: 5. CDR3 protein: CASSLGGTRFYEQYF. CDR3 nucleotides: TGCGCCAGCAGCTTGGGGGGGACTAGATTCTACGAGCAGTACTTC.